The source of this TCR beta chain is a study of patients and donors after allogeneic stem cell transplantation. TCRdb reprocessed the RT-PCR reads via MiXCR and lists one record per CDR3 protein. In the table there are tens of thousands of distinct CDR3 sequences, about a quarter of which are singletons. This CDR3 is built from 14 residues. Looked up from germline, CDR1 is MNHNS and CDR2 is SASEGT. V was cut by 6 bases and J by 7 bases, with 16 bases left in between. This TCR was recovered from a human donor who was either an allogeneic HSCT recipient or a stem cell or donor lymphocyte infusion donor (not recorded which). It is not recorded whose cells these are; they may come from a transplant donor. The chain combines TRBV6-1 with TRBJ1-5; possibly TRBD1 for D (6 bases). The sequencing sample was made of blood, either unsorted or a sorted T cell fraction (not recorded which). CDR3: CASSPGGVAQPQHF. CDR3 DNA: TGTGCCAGCAGCCCGGGGGGCGTTGCGCAGCCCCAGCATTTT.